Below, one TCR beta chain is given with its context. The sample comes from a study of blood T cell repertoires in COVID-19. Across the study: Samples of COVID-19 (acute and convalescent) were obtained from the United States, Italy and Spain. T cells, B-cell-depleted T cells, or PBMCs provided the cDNA or gDNA that served as material.

Original processing notes: Counts of nucleated cells, estimated from reference gene primer amplification, were obtained. The repertoire was sequenced with immunoSEQ multiplex PCR; TCRdb's copy has only in-frame clones and lacks some. D and trimming were read from the DNA, whereas the V and J calls and clone size are those reported in that table. The sample carries roughly 100,000 clones, about 76% recorded once. Germline CDR1 is LNHDA and CDR2 is SQIVND (reference sequence). Trimming stripped 7 bases from V and 3 bases from J, with 10 bases between. The CDR3 runs to 13 residues. Sequenced sample: peripheral blood. The origin of this receptor is a woman of 80 years or more with acute or convalescent COVID-19. The chain combines TRBV19 with TRBJ2-1, with no clear D. The chain's CDR3 is CASTGSNYNEQFF. The CDR3 DNA is TGTGCCAGTACGGGTAGCAACTACAATGAGCAGTTCTTC.